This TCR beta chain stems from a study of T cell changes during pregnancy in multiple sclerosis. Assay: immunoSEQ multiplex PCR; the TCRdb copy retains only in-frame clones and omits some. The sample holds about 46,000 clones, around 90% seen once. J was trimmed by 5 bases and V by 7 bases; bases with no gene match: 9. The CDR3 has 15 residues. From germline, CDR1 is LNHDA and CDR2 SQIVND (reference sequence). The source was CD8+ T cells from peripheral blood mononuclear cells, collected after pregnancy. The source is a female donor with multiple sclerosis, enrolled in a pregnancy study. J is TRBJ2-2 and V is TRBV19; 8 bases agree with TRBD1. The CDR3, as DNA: TGTGCCAGTATTCCGACAGGGGTTGGGACCGGGGAGCTGTTTTTT. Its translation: CASIPTGVGTGELFF.